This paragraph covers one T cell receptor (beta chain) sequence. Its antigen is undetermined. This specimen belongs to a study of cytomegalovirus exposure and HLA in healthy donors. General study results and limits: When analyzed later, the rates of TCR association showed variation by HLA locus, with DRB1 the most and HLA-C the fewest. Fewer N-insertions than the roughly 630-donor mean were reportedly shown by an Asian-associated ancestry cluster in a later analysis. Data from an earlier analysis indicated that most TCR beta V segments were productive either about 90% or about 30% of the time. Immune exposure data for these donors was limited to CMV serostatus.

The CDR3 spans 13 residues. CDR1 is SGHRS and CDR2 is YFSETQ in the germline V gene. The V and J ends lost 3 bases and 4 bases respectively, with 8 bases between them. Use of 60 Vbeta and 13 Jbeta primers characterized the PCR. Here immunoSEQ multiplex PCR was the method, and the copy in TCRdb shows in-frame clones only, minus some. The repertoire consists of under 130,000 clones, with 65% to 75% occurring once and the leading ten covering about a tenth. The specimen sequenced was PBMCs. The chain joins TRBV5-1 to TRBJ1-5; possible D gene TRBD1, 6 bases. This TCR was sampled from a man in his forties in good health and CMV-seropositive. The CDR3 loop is CASSSQGNQPQHF. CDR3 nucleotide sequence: TGCGCCAGCAGCTCCCAGGGGAATCAGCCCCAGCATTTT.